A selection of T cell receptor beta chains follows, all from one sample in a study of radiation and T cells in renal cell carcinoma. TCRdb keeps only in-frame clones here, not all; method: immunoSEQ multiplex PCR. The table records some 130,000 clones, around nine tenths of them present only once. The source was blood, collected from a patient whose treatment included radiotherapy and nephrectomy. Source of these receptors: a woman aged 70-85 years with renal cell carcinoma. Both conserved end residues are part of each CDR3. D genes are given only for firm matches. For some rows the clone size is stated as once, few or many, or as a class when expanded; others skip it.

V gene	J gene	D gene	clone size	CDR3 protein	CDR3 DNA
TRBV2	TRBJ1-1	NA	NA	CASIRDRSGRGNTEAFF	TGTGCCAGCATTCGCGATCGTAGTGGGCGAGGGAACACTGAAGCTTTCTTT
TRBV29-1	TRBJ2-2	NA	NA	CSVGDINTGELFF	TGCAGCGTTGGGGACATAAACACCGGGGAGCTGTTTTTT
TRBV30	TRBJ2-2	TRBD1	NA	CAWSVWQGANTGELFF	TGTGCCTGGAGTGTGTGGCAGGGGGCGAACACCGGGGAGCTGTTTTTT
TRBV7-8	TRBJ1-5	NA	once	CASSPREAGPHQPQHF	TGTGCCAGCAGCCCTCGCGAGGCAGGGCCGCATCAGCCCCAGCATTTT
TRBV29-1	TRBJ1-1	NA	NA	CSGQYRMNTEAFF	TGCAGCGGTCAGTACAGGATGAACACTGAAGCTTTCTTT
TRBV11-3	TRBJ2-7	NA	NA	CASSLGVGQYEQYF	TGTGCCAGCAGCTTAGGGGTCGGGCAATACGAGCAGTACTTC
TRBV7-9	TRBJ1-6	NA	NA	CASSSSREGVLNSPLHF	TGTGCCAGCAGCTCGTCCAGGGAAGGGGTTCTTAATTCACCCCTCCACTTT
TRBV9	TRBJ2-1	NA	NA	CASSPVLGGPRGYNEQFF	TGTGCCAGCAGCCCGGTTTTGGGGGGCCCGAGGGGCTACAATGAGCAGTTCTTC
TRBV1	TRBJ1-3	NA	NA	CTSSPRPRPRSGNTIYF	TGCACCAGCAGCCCTCGGCCCCGCCCCAGGTCTGGAAACACCATATATTTT
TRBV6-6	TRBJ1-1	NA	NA	CASRPTGLQSEAFF	TGTGCCAGCAGACCGACGGGGCTTCAATCTGAAGCTTTCTTT
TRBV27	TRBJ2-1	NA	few	CASSLGQLSYNEQFF	TGTGCCAGCAGTTTAGGTCAGCTTTCCTACAATGAGCAGTTCTTC
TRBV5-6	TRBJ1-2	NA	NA	CASSLATRPYYGYTF	TGTGCCAGCAGCTTGGCTACACGACCTTACTATGGCTACACCTTC
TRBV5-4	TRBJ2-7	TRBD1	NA	CASSPRTGVPYEQYF	TGTGCCAGCAGCCCTCGGACAGGGGTGCCCTACGAGCAGTACTTC
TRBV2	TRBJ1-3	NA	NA	CASSGRNTIYF	TGTGCCAGCAGTGGGCGAAACACCATATATTTT
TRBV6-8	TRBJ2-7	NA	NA	CASSYGRGGGDRYEQYF	TGTGCCAGCAGTTACGGGCGAGGGGGGGGCGATCGATACGAGCAGTACTTC
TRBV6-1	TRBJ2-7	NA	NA	CASSGGLLYEQYF	TGTGCCAGCAGTGGCGGACTCTTGTACGAGCAGTACTTC
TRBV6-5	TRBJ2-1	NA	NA	CATLREQTQFF	TGTGCCACCCTGCGGGAACAGACACAGTTCTTC
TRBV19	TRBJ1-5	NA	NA	CASSALGGNQPQHF	TGTGCCAGTAGTGCGCTTGGGGGCAATCAGCCCCAGCATTTT
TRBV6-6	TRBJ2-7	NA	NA	CASSSRQATYEQYF	TGTGCCAGCAGTTCAAGACAGGCTACCTACGAGCAGTACTTC
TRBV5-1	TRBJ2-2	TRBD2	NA	CASSPSMGGGKTGELFF	TGCGCCAGCAGCCCCAGCATGGGCGGGGGGAAGACCGGGGAGCTGTTTTTT
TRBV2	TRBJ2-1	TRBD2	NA	CASSRDGGASEQFF	TGTGCCAGCAGTAGGGACGGGGGGGCCAGTGAGCAGTTCTTC
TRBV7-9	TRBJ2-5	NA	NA	CASEQQETQYF	TGTGCCAGCGAGCAGCAAGAGACCCAGTACTTC
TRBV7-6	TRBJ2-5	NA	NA	CASSPSRTGSETQYF	TGTGCCAGCAGCCCCTCCCGGACGGGATCAGAGACCCAGTACTTC
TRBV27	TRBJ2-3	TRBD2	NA	CASSSAGIGTDTQYF	TGTGCCAGCAGCTCAGCGGGGATCGGCACAGATACGCAGTATTTT
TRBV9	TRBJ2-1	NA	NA	CASSVELTPTYNEQFF	TGTGCCAGCAGCGTAGAGCTGACGCCCACTTACAATGAGCAGTTCTTC
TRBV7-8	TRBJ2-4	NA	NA	CASSLGGALGTKNIQYF	TGTGCCAGCAGCTTAGGAGGGGCGTTGGGGACCAAAAACATTCAGTACTTC
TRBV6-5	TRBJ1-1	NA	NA	CASSFQGKNTEAFF	TGTGCCAGCAGTTTTCAGGGGAAGAACACTGAAGCTTTCTTT
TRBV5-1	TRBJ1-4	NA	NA	CASRADGYYNEKLFF	TGCGCCAGCAGAGCCGACGGCTACTATAATGAAAAACTGTTTTTT
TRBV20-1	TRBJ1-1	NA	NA	CSAFRETEAFF	TGCAGTGCTTTCAGGGAGACTGAAGCTTTCTTT
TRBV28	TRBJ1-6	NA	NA	CASRRRELYNSPLHF	TGTGCCAGCAGGCGCCGGGAGCTCTATAATTCACCCCTCCACTTT
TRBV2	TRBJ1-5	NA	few	CASSAGWGSNQPQHF	TGTGCCAGCAGTGCAGGGTGGGGGAGCAATCAGCCCCAGCATTTT